Included here is one T cell receptor beta chain sequence, with context. As yet, its antigen is unknown. These donors counted as nominally healthy when sampled, but unrecorded immune exposures were likely. This entry is derived from a study of cytomegalovirus exposure and HLA in healthy donors. Points from the study as a whole: Researchers reported from a later analysis that most CMV-associated TCR beta chains appeared HLA-restricted. Data from an earlier analysis indicated that most TCR beta V segments were productive either about 87% or about 30% of the time. V- and J-gene trimming in TCR beta was tied to a missense DCLRE1C variant by an analysis performed later.

The CDR3 spans 12 residues. V lost 5 bases, J lost 1 base, and 8 bases lay in between. Germline CDR1 is SQVTM and CDR2 is ANQGSEA. Primers for the PCR totalled 60 Vbeta and 13 Jbeta. The data were produced by immunoSEQ multiplex PCR, yet TCRdb's version contains in-frame clones alone and is incomplete. The data hold some 120,000 clones, with roughly 75% observed a single time. The clonotype was recovered from a man under 40 in good health and CMV-seronegative. The genes are TRBV29-1 and TRBJ1-2, with D unresolved. The sample comprised PBMCs. The CDR3 region has the DNA TGCAGCGTTTTGACAAATAACTATGGCTACACCTTC. Its protein is CSVLTNNYGYTF.